The following is a T cell receptor beta chain sequence with its context. For CDR3 and TCR beta VDJ profiling, genomic DNA was the template used. MiXCR was run by TCRdb on the reads, yielding one entry per CDR3 protein. The sample contains 300,000 or so distinct CDR3 sequences, roughly half of which appear only once. The entry originates in a study of CD8+CD57+ T cells in acquired aplastic anemia. The CDR3 runs 13 residues. The germline gives CDR1 SGHRS, CDR2 YFSETQ. Trimming left V 2 bases short and J 5 bases short, with 11 bases between. The sequence derives from a human donor with severe aplastic anemia or a healthy control (not recorded which). The gene calls are TRBV5-1 and TRBJ2-7; a possible D gene is TRBD1 (6 bases). Sequenced material: sorted CD4+, CD8+, or CD8+CD57+ T cells (not recorded which) from PBMCs. Here the CDR3 reads CASSFTGSDEQYV. The CDR3 nucleotides read TGCGCCAGCAGCTTTACAGGGTCTGACGAGCAGTACGTC.